These 4 T cell receptor beta chains originate from one sample sequenced in a study of CD8+CD57+ T cells in acquired aplastic anemia. Genomic DNA templated the TCR beta VDJ and CDR3 profiling. Each CDR3 protein is one row after TCRdb ran MiXCR on the reads. In the table there are some 120,000 distinct CDR3 sequences, around 48% of which are singletons. The sequenced sample was sorted CD4+, CD8+, or CD8+CD57+ T cells (not recorded which) from PBMCs. The source is a human donor in good health, serving as a control.

The chain couples TRBV5-5 to TRBJ1-1; maybe TRBD1 (5 bases). The CDR3 covers 15 residues. Trimming took 1 base from V and 2 from J, leaving 12 bases between them. Germline CDR1 and CDR2: SGHKS and YYEKEE (reference sequence). The CDR3 DNA follows: TGTGCCAGCAGCTTGTCTACGGGGCAAAACACTGAAGCTTTCTTT. Its translation is CASSLSTGQNTEAFF.

As regards this clonotype: A much larger clone sits a single nucleotide away, making a read error possible. V is TRBV5-1 and J is TRBJ1-4, with D hard to call. With 2 bases removed from V and 7 bases from J, the gap between germline ends came to 15 bases. Germline V gene lookup returns CDR1 SGHRS and CDR2 YFSETQ. CDR3 length: 15 residues. DNA of the CDR3: TGCGCCAGCAGCTTCGACGGGAGCATGAGTGAAAAACTGTTTTTT. This gives the protein CASSFDGSMSEKLFF.

The CDR3 here is CASSSWTGEETQYF. The CDR3, as DNA: TGTGCCAGCAGCTCGTGGACAGGGGAAGAGACCCAGTACTTC. The V and J genes are TRBV7-2 and TRBJ2-5, with TRBD1 identical over 9 bases. This CDR3 region has 14 residues. Germline trimming cut 4 bases from V and 3 bases from J; bases unmatched to any gene: 3. CDR1 is SGHTA and CDR2 is FQGNSA in the germline V gene.

As concerns this clonotype: The junction departs from germline at one end; a sequencing error may be responsible. The genes are TRBV24-1 and TRBJ1-2, with 11 positions matching TRBD1. The CDR3 is 15 amino acids. Germline lookup yields CDR1 KGHDR and CDR2 SFDVKD. CDR3 nucleotides: TGTGCCAGCAGTCGGACAGGGGGCGCGGGCTATGGCTACACCTTC. It translates to CASSRTGGAGYGYTF.